This T cell receptor beta chain was sequenced during a study of spatial heterogeneity in lung cancer. CDR1 is SGHAT, CDR2 FQNNGV, per germline. Trimming pared 1 base from V and 4 bases from J, leaving 11 bases between. This CDR3 has 14 amino acids. Described time point: sample taken at primary tumor resection. TCRdb called the 5' RACE reads again in MiXCR, with one record for every CDR3 protein. In the table there are approximately 52,000 distinct CDR3 sequences, roughly 5% of which are singletons. V and J are TRBV11-2 and TRBJ2-7, with D perhaps matching TRBD2 (6 bases). This receptor was obtained from a male donor with early-stage non-small cell lung cancer. Here the sequenced sample was PBMCs, taken at surgery. The CDR3 sequence: CASSLVGGKYEQYF. CDR3 DNA: TGTGCCAGCAGCTTAGTCGGCGGGAAATACGAGCAGTACTTC.